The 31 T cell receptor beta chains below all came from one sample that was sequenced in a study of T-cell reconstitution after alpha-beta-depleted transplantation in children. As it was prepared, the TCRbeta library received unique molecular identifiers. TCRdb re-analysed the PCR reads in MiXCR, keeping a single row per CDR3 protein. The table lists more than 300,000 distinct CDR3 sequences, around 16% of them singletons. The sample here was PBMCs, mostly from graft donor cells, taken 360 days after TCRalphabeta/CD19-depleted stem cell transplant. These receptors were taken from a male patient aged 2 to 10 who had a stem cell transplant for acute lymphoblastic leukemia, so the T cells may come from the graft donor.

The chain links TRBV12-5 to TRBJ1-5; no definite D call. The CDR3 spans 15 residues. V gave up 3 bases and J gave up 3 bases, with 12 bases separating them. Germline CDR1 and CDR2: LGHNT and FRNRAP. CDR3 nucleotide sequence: TGTGCTAGTGGTTTTCGCACAGCCGCCAATCAGCCCCAGCATTTT. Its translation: CASGFRTAANQPQHF.

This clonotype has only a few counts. The CDR3 DNA is TGTGCCAGCAGTCCGACAGGGGGTTTTACTGAAGCTTTCTTT. Protein: CASSPTGGFTEAFF. This sequence joins TRBV27 and TRBJ1-1; the match to TRBD1 covers 9 bases. The CDR3 covers 14 residues. Trimming removed 5 bases from V and 5 bases from J; junction bases left unmatched: 6. Germline V gene data show CDR1 as MNHEY and CDR2 as SMNVEV (reference sequence).

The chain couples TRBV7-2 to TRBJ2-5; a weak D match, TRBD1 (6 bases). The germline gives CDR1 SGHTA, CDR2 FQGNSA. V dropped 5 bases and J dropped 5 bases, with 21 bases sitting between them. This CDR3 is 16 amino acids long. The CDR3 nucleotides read TGTGCCAGCAGCCTCCTTAGTGCACCTAGGGGGGAGACCCAGTACTTC. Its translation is CASSLLSAPRGETQYF.

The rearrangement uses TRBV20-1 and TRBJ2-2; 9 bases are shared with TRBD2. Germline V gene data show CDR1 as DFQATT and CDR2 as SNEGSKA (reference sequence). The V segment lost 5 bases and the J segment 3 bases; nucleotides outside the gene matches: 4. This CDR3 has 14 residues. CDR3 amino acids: CSASSGKYTGELFF. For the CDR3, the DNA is TGCAGTGCTTCTAGCGGGAAGTACACCGGGGAGCTGTTTTTT.

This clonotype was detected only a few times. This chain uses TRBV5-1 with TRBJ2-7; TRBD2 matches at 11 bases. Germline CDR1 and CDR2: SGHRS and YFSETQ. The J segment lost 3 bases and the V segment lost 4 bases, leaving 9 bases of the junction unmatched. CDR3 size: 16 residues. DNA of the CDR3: TGCGCCAGCAGCCAAGGCACTAGCGGGAGACTCTACGAGCAGTACTTC. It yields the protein CASSQGTSGRLYEQYF.

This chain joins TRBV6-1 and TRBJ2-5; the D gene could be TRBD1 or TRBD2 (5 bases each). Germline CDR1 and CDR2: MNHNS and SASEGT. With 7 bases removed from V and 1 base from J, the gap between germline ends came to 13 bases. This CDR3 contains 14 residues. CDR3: CASIRDRIQETQYF. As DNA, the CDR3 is TGTGCCAGCATTCGGGACCGGATCCAAGAGACCCAGTACTTC.

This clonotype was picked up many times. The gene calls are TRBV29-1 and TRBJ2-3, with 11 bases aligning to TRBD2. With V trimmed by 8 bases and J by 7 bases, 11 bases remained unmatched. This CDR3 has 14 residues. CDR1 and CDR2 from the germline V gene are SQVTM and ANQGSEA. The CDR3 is CSSYSGRARNTQYF. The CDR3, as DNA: TGCAGCTCATATAGCGGGAGGGCTCGAAATACGCAGTATTTT.

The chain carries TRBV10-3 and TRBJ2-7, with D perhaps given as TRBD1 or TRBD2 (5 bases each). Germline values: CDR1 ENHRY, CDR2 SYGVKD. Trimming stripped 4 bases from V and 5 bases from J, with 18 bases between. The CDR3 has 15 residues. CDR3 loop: CAISVVAMGVDEQYF. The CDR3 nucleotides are TGTGCCATCAGTGTGGTAGCCATGGGGGTGGACGAGCAGTACTTC.

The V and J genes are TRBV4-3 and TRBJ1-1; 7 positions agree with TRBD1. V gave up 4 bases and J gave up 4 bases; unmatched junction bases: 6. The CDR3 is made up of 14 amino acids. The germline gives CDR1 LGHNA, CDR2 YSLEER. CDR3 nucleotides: TGCGCCAGCAGCCTCAGGGGGGCCCCCACTGAAGCTTTCTTT. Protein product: CASSLRGAPTEAFF.

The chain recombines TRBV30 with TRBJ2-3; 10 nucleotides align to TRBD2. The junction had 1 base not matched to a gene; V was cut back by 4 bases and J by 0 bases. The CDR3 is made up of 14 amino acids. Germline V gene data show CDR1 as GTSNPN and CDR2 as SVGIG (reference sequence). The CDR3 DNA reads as TGTGCCTGGACTAGCGGGAGTAGCACAGATACGCAGTATTTT. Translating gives CAWTSGSSTDTQYF.

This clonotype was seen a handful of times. The CDR3 region has the DNA TGTGCCATCAGTGAAGGGGGTAGCGGGAGTACCTACGAGCAGTACTTC. This encodes CAISEGGSGSTYEQYF. The chain carries TRBV10-3 and TRBJ2-7; 9 bases fit TRBD2. The CDR3 covers 16 residues. CDR1 ENHRY and CDR2 SYGVKD come from the germline V gene. The V gene end was trimmed by 3 bases and the J gene end by 2 bases; junction bases not matched to a gene: 8.

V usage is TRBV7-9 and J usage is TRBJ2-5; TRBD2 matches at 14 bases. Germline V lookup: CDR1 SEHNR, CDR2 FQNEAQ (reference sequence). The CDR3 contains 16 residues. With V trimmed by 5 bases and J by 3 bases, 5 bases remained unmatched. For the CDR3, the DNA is TGTGCCAGCAGCCACCAGACTAGCGGGAGGGAAGAGACCCAGTACTTC. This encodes CASSHQTSGREETQYF.

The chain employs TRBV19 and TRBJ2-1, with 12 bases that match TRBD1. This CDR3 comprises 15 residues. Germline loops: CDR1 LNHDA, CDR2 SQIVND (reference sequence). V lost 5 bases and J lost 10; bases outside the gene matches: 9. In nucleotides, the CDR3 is TGTGCCAGTAGTCTGCGTGGGACAGGGGGCAAAGAGCAGTTCTTC. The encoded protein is CASSLRGTGGKEQFF.

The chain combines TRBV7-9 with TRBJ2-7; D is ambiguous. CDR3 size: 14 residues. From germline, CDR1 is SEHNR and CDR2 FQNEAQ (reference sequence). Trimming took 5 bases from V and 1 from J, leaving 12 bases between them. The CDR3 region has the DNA TGTGCCAGCAGCCCTCTGGACGCTTCCTACGAGCAGTACTTC. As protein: CASSPLDASYEQYF.

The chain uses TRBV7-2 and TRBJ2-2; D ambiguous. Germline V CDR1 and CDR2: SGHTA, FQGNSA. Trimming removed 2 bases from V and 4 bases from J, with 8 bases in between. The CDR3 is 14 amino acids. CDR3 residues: CASSLIRSTGELFF. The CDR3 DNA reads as TGTGCCAGCAGCTTAATAAGGTCCACCGGGGAGCTGTTTTTT.

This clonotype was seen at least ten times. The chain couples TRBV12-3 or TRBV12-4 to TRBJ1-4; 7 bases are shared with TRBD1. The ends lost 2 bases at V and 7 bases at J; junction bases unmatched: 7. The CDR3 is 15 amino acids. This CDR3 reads CASSLRGQRGEKLFF. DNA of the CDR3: TGTGCCAGCAGTTTAAGGGGACAGCGGGGTGAAAAACTGTTTTTT.

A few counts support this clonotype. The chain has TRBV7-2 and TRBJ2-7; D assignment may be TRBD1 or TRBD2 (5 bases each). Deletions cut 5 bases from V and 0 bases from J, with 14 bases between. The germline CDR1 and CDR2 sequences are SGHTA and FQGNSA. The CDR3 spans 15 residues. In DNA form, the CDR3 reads TGTGCCAGCAGCGAGGGGTTATCAAGCTCCTACGAGCAGTACTTC. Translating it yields CASSEGLSSSYEQYF.

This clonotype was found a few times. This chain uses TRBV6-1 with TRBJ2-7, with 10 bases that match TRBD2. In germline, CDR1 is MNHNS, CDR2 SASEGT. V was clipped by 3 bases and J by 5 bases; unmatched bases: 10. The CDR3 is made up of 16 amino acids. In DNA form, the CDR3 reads TGTGCCAGCAGTGACGCCTCTAGCGGGAGAAGGAACGAGCAGTACTTC. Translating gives CASSDASSGRRNEQYF.

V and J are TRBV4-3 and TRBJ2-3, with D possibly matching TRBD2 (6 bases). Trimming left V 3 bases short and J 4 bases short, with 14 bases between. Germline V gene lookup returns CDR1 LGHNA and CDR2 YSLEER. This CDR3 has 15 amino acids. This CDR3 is CASSQGGYGSDTQYF. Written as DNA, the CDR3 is TGCGCCAGCAGCCAGGGAGGATACGGGTCAGATACGCAGTATTTT.

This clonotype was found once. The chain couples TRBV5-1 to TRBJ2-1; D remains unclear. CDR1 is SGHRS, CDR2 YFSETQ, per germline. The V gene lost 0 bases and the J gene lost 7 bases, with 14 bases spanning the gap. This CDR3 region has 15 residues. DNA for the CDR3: TGCGCCAGCAGCTTGGCCGAGAGTGTGGGGAATGAGCAGTTCTTC. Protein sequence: CASSLAESVGNEQFF.

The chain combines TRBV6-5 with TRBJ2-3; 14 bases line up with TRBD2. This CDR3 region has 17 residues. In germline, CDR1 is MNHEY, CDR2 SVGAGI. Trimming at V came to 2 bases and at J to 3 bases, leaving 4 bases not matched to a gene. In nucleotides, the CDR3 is TGTGCCAGCAGTTACGTCGGACTAGCGGGAGGAACAGATACGCAGTATTTT. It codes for CASSYVGLAGGTDTQYF.

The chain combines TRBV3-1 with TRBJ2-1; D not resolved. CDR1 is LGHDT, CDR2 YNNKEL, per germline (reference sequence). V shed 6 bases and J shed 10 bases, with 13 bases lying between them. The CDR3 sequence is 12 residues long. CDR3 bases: TGTGCCAGCAGGTCGTCCGGGCCAGAGCAGTTCTTC. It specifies CASRSSGPEQFF.

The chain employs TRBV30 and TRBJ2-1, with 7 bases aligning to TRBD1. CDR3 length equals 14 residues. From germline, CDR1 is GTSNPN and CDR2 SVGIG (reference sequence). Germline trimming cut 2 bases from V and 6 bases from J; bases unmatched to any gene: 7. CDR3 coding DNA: TGTGCCTGGAGTCGGGGACAGTTGGTCAATGAGCAGTTCTTC. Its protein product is CAWSRGQLVNEQFF.

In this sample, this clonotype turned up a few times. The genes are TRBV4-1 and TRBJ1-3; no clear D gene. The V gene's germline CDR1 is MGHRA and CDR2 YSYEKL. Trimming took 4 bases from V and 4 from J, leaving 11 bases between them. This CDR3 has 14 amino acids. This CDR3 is CASSPGLRGNTIYF. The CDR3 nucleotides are TGCGCCAGCAGCCCTGGACTACGCGGAAACACCATATATTTT.

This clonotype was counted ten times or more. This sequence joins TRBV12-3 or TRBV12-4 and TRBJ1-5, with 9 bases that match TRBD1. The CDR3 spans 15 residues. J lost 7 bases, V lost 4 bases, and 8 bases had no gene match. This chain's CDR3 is CASSSRTGVGQPQHF. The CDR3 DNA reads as TGTGCCAGCAGTTCACGGACAGGGGTCGGACAGCCCCAGCATTTT.

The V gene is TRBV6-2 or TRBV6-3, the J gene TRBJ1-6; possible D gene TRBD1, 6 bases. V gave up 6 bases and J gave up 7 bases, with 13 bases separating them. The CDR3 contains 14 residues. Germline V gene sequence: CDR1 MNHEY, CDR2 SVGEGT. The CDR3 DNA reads TGTGCCAGCAGCGCGGGACAACTCAATTCACCCCTCCACTTT. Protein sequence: CASSAGQLNSPLHF.

The CDR3 here is CSVLDPLGGGYNEQFF. The DNA for the CDR3 is TGCAGCGTTCTAGACCCGTTAGGGGGGGGGTACAATGAGCAGTTCTTC. V gene TRBV29-1 combines with J gene TRBJ2-1, with TRBD2 as a possible D gene (7 bases). This CDR3 has 16 amino acids. Trimming took 5 bases from V and 4 from J, leaving 21 bases between them. CDR1 is SQVTM, CDR2 ANQGSEA, per germline.

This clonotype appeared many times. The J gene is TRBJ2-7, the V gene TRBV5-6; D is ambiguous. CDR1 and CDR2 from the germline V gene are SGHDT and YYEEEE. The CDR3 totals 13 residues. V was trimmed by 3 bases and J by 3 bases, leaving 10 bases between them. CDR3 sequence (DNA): TGTGCCAGCAGCTCCCTGGACGGCTACGAGCAGTACTTC. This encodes CASSSLDGYEQYF.

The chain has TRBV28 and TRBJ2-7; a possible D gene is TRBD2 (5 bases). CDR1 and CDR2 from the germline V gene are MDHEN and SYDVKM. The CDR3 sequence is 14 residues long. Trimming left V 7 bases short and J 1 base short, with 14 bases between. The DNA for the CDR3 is TGTGCCAGCACCTTAAGCGGTGCTTCCTACGAGCAGTACTTC. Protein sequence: CASTLSGASYEQYF.

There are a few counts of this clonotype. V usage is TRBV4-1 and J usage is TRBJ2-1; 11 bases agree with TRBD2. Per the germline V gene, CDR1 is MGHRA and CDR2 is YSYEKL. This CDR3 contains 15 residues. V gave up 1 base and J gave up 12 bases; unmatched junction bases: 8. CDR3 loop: CASSQVTSGRNRQFF. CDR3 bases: TGCGCCAGCAGCCAAGTAACTAGCGGGAGAAACAGGCAGTTCTTC.

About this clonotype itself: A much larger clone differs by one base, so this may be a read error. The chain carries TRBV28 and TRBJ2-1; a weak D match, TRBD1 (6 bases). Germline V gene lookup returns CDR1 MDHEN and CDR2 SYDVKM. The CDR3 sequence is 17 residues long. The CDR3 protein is CASSLFQGWGSYNVQFF. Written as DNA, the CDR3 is TGTGCCAGCAGTTTATTTCAGGGGTGGGGGAGCTACAATGTGCAGTTCTTC.